This T cell receptor (beta chain) emerged from a study of T cell changes during pregnancy in multiple sclerosis. From germline, CDR1 is SNHLY and CDR2 FYNNEI. This CDR3 region has 13 residues. The V segment lost 6 bases and the J segment 1 base; nucleotides outside the gene matches: 2. This table comes from immunoSEQ multiplex PCR, and its TCRdb copy is limited to in-frame clones, with some not included. The table lists 70,000 to 75,000 clones, roughly nine tenths of them singletons. This TCR derives from a female donor in good health, enrolled as a control in a pregnancy study. The chain has TRBV2 and TRBJ2-7; TRBD1 aligns across 8 bases. Material: peripheral blood, obtained in the second trimester of pregnancy. CDR3 residues: CASRQGVSYEQYF. CDR3 nucleotides: TGTGCCAGCAGACAGGGGGTTTCCTACGAGCAGTACTTC.